A selection of T cell receptor beta chains follows, all from one sample in a study of T cell therapy after organ transplantation. Their recognized antigens are unknown. The assay was immunoSEQ multiplex PCR, and TCRdb's table has in-frame clones only and misses some. The sample lists some 48,000 clones, about 94% occurring once. The source was CD8+ T cells from blood, collected before autologous CMV-specific T cell therapy. These receptors all stem from a human patient who had received a solid organ transplant and had CMV disease. Each CDR3 is given with its conserved first and last residue.

TRBJ1-1 | TRBV6-5 | CASSYTEGYSAFF
TRBJ1-1 | TRBV9 | CASSVGTAVMNTEAFF
TRBJ2-2 | TRBV5-6 | CASSGGTSTGELFF
TRBJ1-5 | TRBV6-6 | CASSPTVNQPQHF
TRBJ1-1 | TRBV6-5 | CASSYGGTEAFF
TRBJ2-3 | TRBV4-3 | CASSQGLVASGGLSTDTQYF
TRBJ2-7 | TRBV6-5 | CASSYSKAGNYEQYF
TRBJ2-1 | TRBV10-2 | CASQGLVGNEQFF
TRBJ2-1 | TRBV5-4 | CASSLSSYNEQFF
TRBJ1-6 | TRBV11-2 | CASSLAGGTSPLHF
TRBJ2-7 | TRBV7-2 | CASSPGDLGEQYF
TRBJ2-7 | TRBV7-9 | CASSVGQPYEQYF
TRBJ2-1 | TRBV10-2 | CATKISGPGEQFF
TRBJ2-5 | TRBV9 | CASSVESNGGWETQYF
TRBJ2-1 | TRBV27 | CASPAGGPFYNEQFF
TRBJ2-7 | TRBV7-2 | CASSQDFYEQYF
TRBJ2-5 | TRBV13 | CASSLQGGETQYF
TRBJ2-3 | TRBV19 | CASISSFLSDTQYF
TRBJ1-5 | TRBV6-5 | CASSYGDRQPQHF
TRBJ1-6 | TRBV6-5 | CASSYRDRAHNSPLHF
TRBJ1-1 | TRBV12-5 | CASGLTHRVATEAFF
TRBJ2-5 | TRBV10-3 | CAISERQGPQETQYF
TRBJ2-5 | TRBV6-5 | CASSYGETQYF
TRBJ2-1 | TRBV19 | CASNQRQALYNEQFF
TRBJ2-3 | TRBV27 | CASSLLQGATDTQYF
TRBJ2-7 | TRBV7-6 | CASSFRPGYYEQYF
TRBJ2-2 | TRBV10-3 | CAIRRDSEQTNTGELFF
TRBJ1-2 | TRBV2 | CASGRPRGENYGYTF
TRBJ1-6 | TRBV9 | CASSDSGGLGSPLHF
TRBJ2-1 | TRBV4-3 | CASSHDTGNWHGNEQFF
TRBJ1-1 | TRBV15 | CATSRGDRTTEAFF
TRBJ2-7 | TRBV6-5 | CASSESEGAYEQYF
TRBJ2-7 | TRBV11-2 | CASSTSGGKAYEQYF
TRBJ1-1 | TRBV16 | CASSLGLRSNTEAFF
TRBJ1-2 | TRBV6-5 | CASSYSTGERGYGYTF
TRBJ1-2 | TRBV6-5 | CASSYHRDFYGYTF
TRBJ2-5 | TRBV7-6 | CASSLYPAEETQYF
TRBJ2-1 | TRBV5-1 | CASSLVLGSAYNEQFF
TRBJ2-3 | TRBV15 | CATSSQGGSGGTDTQYF
TRBJ2-3 | TRBV7-8 | CASHPGPTGPDTQYF
TRBJ2-7 | TRBV9 | CASSGQAWGEQYF
TRBJ2-5 | TRBV2 | CASIPGQGEGTQYF
TRBJ1-1 | TRBV10-2 | CASGGPQGGLTMNTEAFF
TRBJ2-7 | TRBV6-5 | CASSYTGQDYEQYF
TRBJ1-1 | TRBV11-1 | CASSLGVNTEAFF
TRBJ1-1 | TRBV19 | CASSTGFHTEAFF
TRBJ2-7 | TRBV5-6 | CASSRSDYEQYF
TRBJ2-1 | TRBV5-1 | CASSFGTQAPSYNEQFF
TRBJ1-1 | TRBV6-5 | CASSRGEGFNTEAFF
TRBJ1-5 | TRBV15 | CATSREVIRVFNQPQHF
TRBJ1-1 | TRBV7-9 | CASSVDAMNTEAFF
TRBJ1-5 | TRBV25-1 | CASSPGTVNQPQHF
TRBJ2-7 | TRBV5-1 | CASSLDNSYEQYF
TRBJ2-5 | TRBV9 | CASSEGGSGFETQYF
TRBJ2-2 | TRBV4-2 | CASSHIAGGPTGELFF